This T cell receptor beta chain was obtained from a study of shared clonotypes between healthy human individuals. Whole-study findings and limits: Sampling included only blood; tissue repertoires likely differ. Among donors, clonotype sharing was expected to be affected by sequencing depth. What naive subsets generally showed was a larger estimated richness than memory subsets showed.

Assay runs were performed at deep level. The assay was immunoSEQ multiplex PCR, and TCRdb's table has in-frame clones only and misses some. The sample consists of about 700,000 clones, about 91% of them appearing once. Turning to this clone: Antigen specificity is unknown.

Terminally differentiated effector memory CD45RA+ cells were excluded by CCR7 positive selection of CD45RO-negative cells. Germline CDR1 SGHVS, CDR2 FNYEAQ. Trimming cost V 6 bases and J 11 bases, with 13 bases left between them. CDR3 length equals 12 residues. The sequence derives from a young man in good health. The sample consisted of naive CD8+ T cells sorted from blood. This rearrangement joins TRBV7-6 to TRBJ2-2; D may be TRBD1 or TRBD2 (5 bases each). CDR3 nucleotides: TGTGCCAGCAGTTGGGACCGCTTAGAGCTGTTTTTT. Its translation: CASSWDRLELFF. Complete variable domain (other parts from reference TRBV7-6 and TRBJ2-2): GAGVSQSPRYKVTKRGQDVALRCDPISGHVSLYWYRQALGQGPEFLTYFNYEAQQDKSGLPNDRFSAERPEGSISTLTIQRTEQRDSAMYRCASSWDRLELFFGEGSRLTVL.